The clone carrying this T cell receptor beta chain was seen a handful of times. The data were taken from a study of blood T cell repertoires in COVID-19. In the study overall: The origin of the acute and convalescent COVID-19 samples was the United States, Italy and Spain. The analysed material was cDNA or gDNA that came from T cells, B-cell-depleted T cells, or PBMCs.

Original handling: Quantification of nucleated cells was approximated via reference gene primer amplification. Using immunoSEQ multiplex PCR, the repertoire was profiled, and TCRdb retains in-frame clones only, with some absent. V and J calls and clone size are given by that table; D and trimming were obtained from the DNA. The sample comprises 55,000 to 80,000 clones, 65% to 85% of which are singletons, and roughly 5.3% rests with the top ten. The CDR3 length is 15 residues. Trimming stripped 4 bases from V and 6 bases from J, with 18 bases between. The V gene's germline CDR1 is SEHNR and CDR2 FQNEAQ (reference sequence).

The chain has TRBV7-9 and TRBJ1-2; D call uncertain. Sequenced input: peripheral blood. This TCR was sampled from a man in his forties or fifties with active COVID-19. The DNA of the CDR3 is TGTGCCAGCAGCTCCACGGCCCGTGAGAGGAATGGCTACACCTTC. It yields the protein CASSSTARERNGYTF.